What follows are 14 T cell receptor beta chains derived from one specimen sequenced in a study of naive and memory T cell subsets. Two oligonucleotides, mixed equimolar, formed the beta constant-region primer covering TRBC1 and TRBC2. Nested alpha and beta constant-region primers with the SP2 primer drove four PCR rounds on ligated cDNA. TCRdb recomputed calls from the UMI-ligation and nested PCR reads with MiXCR, one row per CDR3 protein. The table includes 95,000 to 150,000 distinct CDR3 sequences, around 35% detected once. The sample comprised central memory CD4+ T cells from blood. The source of these receptors is a human donor in good health.

This clonotype was picked up a small number of times. The chain couples TRBV3-1 to TRBJ2-7, with TRBD1 matching over 8 bases. CDR1 and CDR2 (germline): LGHDT, YNNKEL (reference sequence). The length of the CDR3 is 13 residues. Trimming at V came to 6 bases and at J to 2 bases, leaving 3 bases not matched to a gene. The CDR3 here is CASSQQGAYEQYF. The CDR3 nucleotides read TGTGCCAGCAGTCAACAGGGGGCCTACGAGCAGTACTTC.

This clonotype was seen ten or more times. This sequence joins TRBV12-5 and TRBJ2-1; D is ambiguous. The CDR3 is 14 residues long. The ends were cut back, 2 bases at V and 6 bases at J, with 11 bases in the middle. CDR1 is LGHNT, CDR2 FRNRAP, per germline. The CDR3 DNA is TGTGCTAGTGGTTTGAGCCAGGTATCCAATGAGCAGTTCTTC. The encoded protein is CASGLSQVSNEQFF.

This clonotype was observed a few times. This chain joins TRBV10-3 and TRBJ2-1, with D unclear. The germline V and J ends were trimmed by 0 bases and 7 bases, with 16 bases remaining between them. Germline V gene data show CDR1 as ENHRY and CDR2 as SYGVKD. The CDR3 loop spans 16 amino acids. This chain's CDR3 is CAISESIGGTVNEQFF. The CDR3 nucleotides read TGTGCCATCAGTGAGTCGATAGGCGGTACCGTGAATGAGCAGTTCTTC.

Here the CDR3 DNA reads TGTGCCAGCGTAGCGGGGGCTGGATTAGAGACCCAGTACTTC. As protein: CASVAGAGLETQYF. This sequence joins TRBV18 and TRBJ2-5; 9 bases are a match to TRBD2. The V and J ends lost 8 bases and 4 bases, in that order; junction bases with no gene match: 8. The CDR3 covers 14 residues. Per germline, CDR1 KGHSH and CDR2 LQKENI. The full variable domain, with the rest looked up from reference TRBV18 and TRBJ2-5, is NAGVMQNPRHLVRRRGQEARLRCSPMKGHSHVYWYRQLPEEGLKFMVYLQKENIIDESGMPKERFSAEFPKEGPSILRIQQVVRGDSAAYFCASVAGAGLETQYFGPGTRLLVL.

This sequence joins TRBV10-3 and TRBJ1-5; 10 nucleotides match TRBD1. CDR1 is ENHRY and CDR2 is SYGVKD in the germline V gene. The CDR3 length is 16 residues. The ends lost 2 bases at V and 3 bases at J; junction bases unmatched: 4. The CDR3 DNA sequence: TGTGCCATCAGTGAGGTGGGACAGGGGCCCAATCAGCCCCAGCATTTT. This gives the protein CAISEVGQGPNQPQHF.

The table lists this clonotype with a few counts. The chain recombines TRBV11-2 with TRBJ2-7; TRBD2 agrees at 7 bases. The CDR3 consists of 15 residues. V shed 6 bases and J 7 bases; nucleotides not matched to a gene: 15. CDR1 is SGHAT and CDR2 is FQNNGV in the germline V gene. As DNA, the CDR3 is TGTGCCAGCAGTGTAACGGTGCGGGAGATAGGGGAGCAGTACTTC. Translating gives CASSVTVREIGEQYF.

This chain links TRBV20-1 with TRBJ1-5; 11 nucleotides agree with TRBD1. Unmatched junction bases numbered 7, after V lost 6 bases and J lost 6 bases. Germline V gene lookup returns CDR1 DFQATT and CDR2 SNEGSKA (reference sequence). The CDR3 is 14 residues long. The CDR3 is CSASGTGGFQPQHF. Written as DNA, the CDR3 is TGCAGTGCCTCAGGGACAGGGGGATTTCAGCCCCAGCATTTT.

The chain combines TRBV12-3 or TRBV12-4 with TRBJ2-5, with 10 bases identical to TRBD1. Losses at the gene ends were 6 bases for V and 5 bases for J; bases not matched to a gene: 6. This CDR3 is 14 amino acids long. In DNA, the CDR3 is TGTGCCAGCAGGGGACAGGGGTCTTTGGAGACCCAGTACTTC. Amino acids: CASRGQGSLETQYF.

The CDR3 bases are TGCAGTGCCATTCGGGGAGATTCACCCCTCCACTTT. This gives the protein CSAIRGDSPLHF. This chain connects TRBV20-1 to TRBJ1-6; D is unresolved. V lost 6 bases and J lost 8, with 11 bases in between. CDR3 length equals 12 residues. The germline V gene encodes CDR1 DFQATT and CDR2 SNEGSKA (reference sequence).

This rearrangement joins TRBV20-1 to TRBJ2-7; 7 bases are a match to TRBD2. V dropped 0 bases and J dropped 3; count of bases not matched to a gene: 8. There are 15 residues in the CDR3. CDR1 is DFQATT and CDR2 is SNEGSKA in the germline V gene (reference sequence). Written as DNA, the CDR3 is TGCAGTGCTAGAGATCTTCGGGAGGCGTTCTACGAGCAGTACTTC. Residues: CSARDLREAFYEQYF.

This clonotype was counted a few times. V and J are TRBV7-9 and TRBJ2-7; 8 bases match TRBD1. V was clipped by 5 bases and J by 5 bases; unmatched bases: 8. This CDR3 contains 14 residues. The V gene's germline CDR1 is SEHNR and CDR2 FQNEAQ (reference sequence). CDR3 coding DNA: TGTGCCAGCAGCGTCGGACAGGGACCCCACGAGCAGTACTTC. It translates to CASSVGQGPHEQYF.

This rearrangement joins TRBV28 to TRBJ2-7; 8 nucleotides line up with TRBD2. This CDR3 has 14 residues. Germline V gene lookup returns CDR1 MDHEN and CDR2 SYDVKM. V lost 3 bases to trimming and J lost 3 bases; unmatched junction nucleotides: 4. The CDR3 reads CASSFRLAYYEQYF. The CDR3 DNA sequence: TGTGCCAGCAGTTTCAGACTAGCGTACTACGAGCAGTACTTC.

V is TRBV28 and J is TRBJ2-5; no clear D. This CDR3 contains 13 residues. The V gene's germline CDR1 is MDHEN and CDR2 SYDVKM. V was trimmed by 2 bases and J by 4 bases, leaving 8 bases between them. The CDR3 loop reads CASSLGVLETQYF. For the CDR3, the DNA is TGTGCCAGCAGTTTAGGAGTTCTAGAGACCCAGTACTTC. Using reference TRBV28 and TRBJ2-5 for the parts outside the CDR3, the full variable domain is DVKVTQSSRYLVKRTGEKVFLECVQDMDHENMFWYRQDPGLGLRLIYFSYDVKMKEKGDIPEGYSVSREKKERFSLILESASTNQTSMYLCASSLGVLETQYFGPGTRLLVL.

This clonotype was detected only a few times. The genes are TRBV12-3 or TRBV12-4 and TRBJ2-1; no clear D. The germline V and J ends were trimmed by 5 bases and 6 bases, with 8 bases remaining between them. The CDR3 runs to 12 residues. This CDR3 is CASSMRFNEQFF. CDR3 nucleotide sequence: TGTGCCAGCAGTATGCGTTTCAATGAGCAGTTCTTC.